This record concerns one TCR beta chain sequence. Though probably carrying unrecorded immune exposures, donors were nominally healthy at sampling. Germline CDR1 and CDR2: LNHDA and SQIVND (reference sequence). The V gene lost 8 bases and the J gene lost 0 bases, with 11 bases spanning the gap. The CDR3 totals 14 residues. This record comes from a study of cytomegalovirus exposure and HLA in healthy donors. Vbeta (60) and Jbeta (13) primers were used in the PCR. Libraries were prepared by immunoSEQ multiplex PCR; TCRdb keeps only in-frame clonotypes and omits some of them. This sample has under 150,000 clones; around 83% occur once, and the top ten carry under 1.2%.

The V gene is TRBV19, the J gene TRBJ1-5; no definite D call. Sequencing was performed on PBMCs. The TCR sequence derives from a human donor in good health. This chain's CDR3 is CASHSRNSNQPQHF. The CDR3 DNA sequence: TGTGCCAGTCACAGCCGTAATAGCAATCAGCCCCAGCATTTT.